The rows below give T cell receptor beta chains drawn from one sample of a study of blood T cell repertoires in COVID-19. Profiled with immunoSEQ multiplex PCR; TCRdb holds only in-frame clones, not every one. The sample contains 250,000 or so clones, under 85% of which appear only once. Sequences were obtained from PBMCs or T cells enriched from blood (not recorded which). Receptors were obtained from a man in his sixties who had recovered from COVID-19. Both conserved end residues are part of each CDR3. D genes are given only for firm matches. Some rows have no size entry. The others give once, few or many, or a class for an expanded clone.

v_gene,j_gene,abundance,d_gene,CDR3aa,CDR3nt
TRBV2,TRBJ1-2,-,TRBD1,CASQTRDRGGLEGYTF,TGTGCCAGCCAGACCCGGGACAGGGGCGGGTTGGAGGGCTACACCTTC
TRBV29-1,TRBJ1-1,-,-,CSVDVLGRGAEAFF,TGCAGCGTTGATGTTTTGGGGAGGGGAGCTGAAGCTTTCTTT
TRBV4-3,TRBJ1-5,-,-,CASSLGADGQPQHF,TGCGCCAGCAGCCTTGGGGCGGACGGTCAGCCCCAGCATTTT
TRBV6-5,TRBJ1-6,-,TRBD1,CASRRTGVNSPLHF,TGTGCCAGCAGACGGACAGGTGTTAATTCACCCCTCCACTTT
TRBV3-1/TRBV3-2,TRBJ2-5,few,-,CASSQDLRGGLETQYF,TGTGCCAGCAGCCAAGATCTAAGGGGGGGGCTGGAGACCCAGTACTTC
TRBV27,TRBJ1-3,-,-,CASSSPGNPPNTIYF,TGTGCCAGCAGTTCCCCCGGGAACCCGCCAAACACCATATATTTT
TRBV27,TRBJ1-6,-,-,CASSLVRVNSPLHF,TGTGCCAGCAGTTTAGTCAGGGTTAATTCACCCCTCCACTTT
TRBV24-1,TRBJ1-1,-,TRBD1,CATSDRYDRVGTEAFF,TGTGCCACCAGTGATAGATATGACAGGGTGGGCACTGAAGCTTTCTTT
TRBV7-6,TRBJ2-2,-,-,CASSPLSNGQATGELFF,TGTGCCAGCAGCCCCCTTTCGAACGGCCAGGCCACCGGGGAGCTGTTTTTT
TRBV5-1,TRBJ2-7,-,-,CASSLDHYEQYF,TGCGCCAGCAGTCTAGATCACTACGAGCAGTACTTC
TRBV19,TRBJ1-1,-,-,CASSIRGNTEAFF,TGTGCCAGTAGTATCAGGGGAAACACTGAAGCTTTCTTT
TRBV9,TRBJ2-6,-,TRBD1,CASGTGNSGANVLTF,TGTGCCAGCGGGACAGGGAACTCTGGGGCCAACGTCCTGACTTTC
TRBV7-9,TRBJ2-5,-,TRBD1,CASSLTRGSPETQYF,TGTGCCAGCAGCTTAACCAGGGGGTCCCCAGAGACCCAGTACTTC
TRBV4-3,TRBJ2-7,-,-,CASSQDAGPTYEQYF,TGCGCCAGCAGCCAAGATGCGGGACCCACCTACGAGCAGTACTTC
TRBV7-9,TRBJ1-3,-,-,CASSPSGGLSGNTIYF,TGTGCCAGCAGCCCCTCTGGAGGGCTCTCTGGAAACACCATATATTTT
TRBV11-2,TRBJ2-3,-,TRBD2,CASSSTSGGRSDTQYF,TGTGCCAGCAGCTCAACTAGCGGGGGCCGTTCAGATACGCAGTATTTT
TRBV7-2,TRBJ2-7,-,TRBD2,CASSLVLAGAREQYF,TGTGCCAGCAGCTTAGTTTTAGCGGGGGCAAGGGAGCAGTACTTC